Listed below are T cell receptor beta chains from one sample, sequenced in a study of patients and donors after allogeneic stem cell transplantation. Using its own MiXCR run on the RT-PCR reads, TCRdb lists one record per CDR3 protein. The data contain about 960,000 distinct CDR3 sequences, more than 15% of them singletons. The sequencing sample was made of blood, either unsorted or a sorted T cell fraction (not recorded which). The receptors originated from a human donor who was either an allogeneic HSCT recipient or a stem cell or donor lymphocyte infusion donor (not recorded which). It is not recorded whose cells these are; they may come from a transplant donor. Each CDR3 is given with its conserved first and last residue. The D gene is left open where the match is weak. Clone size is shown for a subset of rows, as once, few, many or a class of expanded clone.

abundance	d_gene	v_gene	j_gene	CDR3aa	CDR3nt
.	.	TRBV5-6	TRBJ2-1	CASSLAGGASNEQFF	TGTGCCAGCAGCTTGGCCGGGGGCGCGTCCAATGAGCAGTTCTTC
.	.	TRBV27	TRBJ2-5	CASREIGGQTQYF	TGTGCCAGCAGGGAAATTGGAGGACAGACCCAGTACTTC
few	TRBD1	TRBV12-3/TRBV12-4	TRBJ1-1	CASSPWTGGTEAFF	TGTGCCAGCAGCCCCTGGACAGGGGGCACTGAAGCTTTCTTT
few	.	TRBV4-1	TRBJ1-5	CASSQDPSGGNQPQHF	TGCGCCAGCAGCCAAGATCCGTCGGGGGGCAATCAGCCCCAGCATTTT
.	TRBD1	TRBV20-1	TRBJ1-2	CSANLGTGDFYGYTF	TGCAGTGCTAACCTTGGGACAGGGGATTTCTATGGCTACACCTTC
few	.	TRBV6-1	TRBJ2-7	CASSPFVGIYEQYF	TGTGCCAGCAGTCCTTTCGTCGGGATATACGAGCAGTACTTC
few	.	TRBV27	TRBJ1-4	CASSMIGAPAGKLFF	TGTGCCAGCAGTATGATAGGGGCCCCCGCGGGGAAACTGTTTTTT
few	.	TRBV12-3/TRBV12-4	TRBJ2-3	CASSIAGTYTDTQYF	TGTGCCAGCAGTATAGCCGGCACTTACACAGATACGCAGTATTTT
few	.	TRBV7-9	TRBJ1-4	CASSSTSTNEKLFF	TGTGCCAGCAGCTCGACGTCAACTAATGAAAAACTGTTTTTT
.	.	TRBV4-2	TRBJ1-2	CASSQADGNYGYTF	TGTGCCAGCAGCCAAGCCGACGGGAACTATGGCTACACCTTC
.	TRBD2	TRBV20-1	TRBJ2-3	CSARVLAGPSTDTQYF	TGCAGTGCTAGAGTCCTAGCGGGCCCTAGCACAGATACGCAGTATTTT
.	TRBD2	TRBV6-5	TRBJ2-3	CASSYLGSGISPDTQYF	TGTGCCAGCAGTTACCTTGGTAGCGGGATCAGCCCAGATACGCAGTATTTT
.	TRBD1	TRBV6-1	TRBJ1-1	CASSRDRGLTEAFF	TGTGCCAGCAGTCGGGACAGGGGTTTGACTGAAGCTTTCTTT
few	TRBD2	TRBV11-1	TRBJ2-3	CASSPPRAGYKKPTDTQYF	TGTGCCAGCAGCCCGCCTCGAGCGGGATACAAGAAGCCCACAGATACGCAGTATTTT
few	.	TRBV20-1	TRBJ1-5	CSARAGALNQPQHF	TGCAGTGCTAGGGCAGGCGCTCTCAATCAGCCCCAGCATTTT
many	.	TRBV7-9	TRBJ1-2	CASSLEYVYGYTF	TGTGCCAGCAGCTTAGAGTATGTCTATGGCTACACCTTC
.	TRBD1	TRBV5-6	TRBJ1-2	CASSPLGQGVDYGYTF	TGTGCCAGCAGCCCCCTCGGGCAGGGGGTGGACTATGGCTACACCTTC
few	.	TRBV5-5	TRBJ2-7	CASSLSTPAYEQYF	TGTGCCAGCAGCTTGTCCACCCCAGCCTACGAGCAGTACTTC
many	TRBD1	TRBV12-3/TRBV12-4	TRBJ2-4	CASSLRQGSPQGKNIQYF	TGTGCCAGCAGCTTGAGACAGGGTTCCCCCCAGGGAAAAAACATTCAGTACTTC
.	TRBD1	TRBV6-2/TRBV6-3	TRBJ2-7	CASKDRVREQYF	TGTGCCAGCAAAGACAGGGTACGCGAGCAGTACTTC
.	.	TRBV19	TRBJ1-6	CGTSGSYNSPLHF	TGTGGCACCTCGGGCTCCTATAATTCACCCCTCCACTTT
.	.	TRBV9	TRBJ2-2	CASSAGGTVNTGELFF	TGTGCCAGCAGCGCCGGCGGGACAGTGAACACCGGGGAGCTGTTTTTT
.	TRBD1	TRBV12-3/TRBV12-4	TRBJ1-5	CASSPRRDRLDQPQHF	TGTGCCAGCAGCCCTCGCCGGGACAGATTAGATCAGCCCCAGCATTTT
few	.	TRBV4-1	TRBJ2-3	CASSQDKGPVTDTQYF	TGCGCCAGCAGCCAAGACAAGGGACCAGTCACAGATACGCAGTATTTT
.	TRBD2	TRBV29-1	TRBJ2-7	CSVAPRGEGEQYF	TGCAGCGTAGCCCCCCGGGGGGAAGGCGAGCAGTACTTC
.	.	TRBV28	TRBJ2-1	CASRLGPFGEQFF	TGTGCCAGCAGGCTAGGGCCCTTTGGTGAGCAGTTCTTC
.	TRBD2	TRBV3-1	TRBJ2-1	CASSRHDTGTSGNEQFF	TGTGCCAGCAGCAGACACGATACCGGGACTAGCGGGAATGAGCAGTTCTTC
many	.	TRBV15	TRBJ1-2	CATSFRRNYGYTF	TGTGCCACCAGCTTCAGGCGGAATTATGGCTACACCTTC
.	.	TRBV12-3/TRBV12-4	TRBJ1-3	CASRLQGLGNTIYF	TGTGCCAGCAGGCTTCAGGGGCTTGGAAACACCATATATTTT
.	TRBD1	TRBV25-1	TRBJ2-2	CASSVGQGRTGELFF	TGTGCCAGCAGTGTGGGACAGGGTCGCACCGGGGAGCTGTTTTTT
many	.	TRBV10-3	TRBJ2-1	CAISERAMDSHNEQFF	TGTGCCATCAGTGAGAGGGCTATGGACTCTCACAATGAGCAGTTCTTC
.	.	TRBV18	TRBJ1-1	CASSAQRNTEAFF	TGTGCCAGCTCGGCTCAAAGGAACACTGAAGCTTTCTTT
few	.	TRBV6-4	TRBJ1-6	CASSELQGGNSPLHF	TGTGCCAGCAGTGAGCTACAGGGAGGCAATTCACCCCTCCACTTT
.	.	TRBV10-3	TRBJ1-5	CAPQSPNQGLGQPQHF	TGTGCCCCCCAAAGCCCGAACCAGGGGTTAGGTCAGCCCCAGCATTTT
few	.	TRBV6-1	TRBJ2-7	CASTRQSYEQYF	TGTGCCAGCACGAGACAGTCCTACGAGCAGTACTTC
few	.	TRBV27	TRBJ2-7	CASSFGANYEQYF	TGTGCCAGCAGTTTCGGGGCAAACTACGAGCAGTACTTC
.	TRBD2	TRBV19	TRBJ2-1	CASRTGTSGTSSYNEQFF	TGTGCCAGTAGAACCGGGACTAGCGGGACTAGCTCCTACAATGAGCAGTTCTTC
few	.	TRBV29-1	TRBJ2-1	CSGSVAGYNEQFF	TGCAGCGGGAGTGTGGCGGGGTACAATGAGCAGTTCTTC
many	.	TRBV5-1	TRBJ2-7	CASSLAPERNGVYEQYF	TGCGCCAGCAGCTTGGCTCCGGAGCGGAATGGGGTCTACGAGCAGTACTTC
.	.	TRBV3-1	TRBJ2-3	CASSPGVSHPTDTQYF	TGTGCCAGCAGCCCAGGGGTTAGCCACCCCACAGATACGCAGTATTTT
.	.	TRBV15	TRBJ2-3	CATSRDTSGLADTQYF	TGTGCCACCAGCAGAGATACCTCCGGGCTCGCAGATACGCAGTATTTT
few	.	TRBV20-1	TRBJ2-1	CSATTWGRGYNEQFF	TGCAGTGCCACAACCTGGGGCAGGGGTTACAATGAGCAGTTCTTC
few	.	TRBV5-6	TRBJ2-2	CASSLDAGAPNTGELFF	TGTGCCAGCAGCTTGGACGCGGGGGCCCCGAACACCGGGGAGCTGTTTTTT